Each of the 25 T cell receptor beta chains below was sequenced from the same sample in a study of blood T cell repertoires in COVID-19 (dated by TCRdb to 2019 to 2021). The library was built by means of the immunoSEQ multiplex PCR assay. In TCRdb, the immuneACCESS table is reduced to in-frame sequences with V and J assigned. These tables do not hold every clone; where another copy was compared, an unresolved V gene accounts for under half, and the others remain unexplained. This sample comprises around 360,000 clones, approximately 84% of them detected only once. Around 3% of the sample lies in the top ten. The sample taken for sequencing was PBMCs or T cells enriched from blood (not recorded which). The receptors originated from a woman younger than 45 who had recovered from COVID-19.

V gene TRBV12-3 or TRBV12-4 combines with J gene TRBJ2-7; no clear D. This CDR3 has 11 residues. V lost 6 bases and J lost 3, with 6 bases in between. The CDR3 DNA is TGTGCCAGCAGCTTTTACTACGAGCAGTACTTC. Encoded protein: CASSFYYEQYF.

The J gene is TRBJ1-2, the V gene TRBV6-6; a possible D gene is TRBD1 (5 bases). The CDR3 extends over 13 amino acids. V was trimmed by 2 bases and J by 6 bases, leaving 10 bases between them. The V gene's germline CDR1 is MNHNY and CDR2 SVGAGI (reference sequence). CDR3 amino acids: CASSYDGGDGYTF. The CDR3 nucleotides are TGTGCCAGCAGTTACGACGGGGGGGATGGCTACACCTTC.

This chain connects TRBV11-3 to TRBJ2-2; 8 nucleotides align to TRBD1. CDR1 and CDR2 from the germline V gene are SGHNT and YENEEA. This CDR3 region has 16 residues. V was clipped by 3 bases and J by 0 bases; unmatched bases: 3. CDR3 coding DNA: TGTGCCAGCAGCTTCACAGGGGGTTCGAACACCGGGGAGCTGTTTTTT. Its translation: CASSFTGGSNTGELFF.

This clone has only a few counts. This chain uses TRBV11-2 with TRBJ1-1; D is perhaps TRBD1 (5 bases). The CDR3 is made up of 12 amino acids. From germline, CDR1 is SGHAT and CDR2 FQNNGV. V lost 5 bases to trimming and J lost 12 bases, with 16 bases between them. CDR3 residues: CASSPGGGRSFF. For the CDR3, the DNA is TGTGCCAGCAGCCCTGGGGGGGGTCGGTCTTTCTTT. The full variable domain, its missing parts supplied by reference TRBV11-2 and TRBJ1-1, is EAGVAQSPRYKIIEKRQSVAFWCNPISGHATLYWYQQILGQGPKLLIQFQNNGVVDDSQLPKDRFSAERLKGVDSTLKIQPAKLEDSAVYLCASSPGGGRSFFGQGTRLTVV.

The chain recombines TRBV5-1 with TRBJ2-1; 10 positions match TRBD1. This CDR3 is built from 15 residues. Germline assignment: CDR1 SGHRS and CDR2 YFSETQ. V gave up 3 bases and J gave up 4 bases; unmatched junction bases: 4. CDR3 bases: TGCGCCAGCAGCTGGGGGACAGGGGTTTACAATGAGCAGTTCTTC. Its translation is CASSWGTGVYNEQFF.

CDR3 region: CASSGTWTQYF. The CDR3 DNA reads TGTGCCAGCAGCGGGACTTGGACCCAGTACTTC. The gene calls are TRBV5-8 and TRBJ2-5; D is possibly TRBD2 (6 bases). The CDR3 is 11 amino acids. V was clipped by 4 bases and J by 7 bases, with 8 bases between them. Germline V gene data show CDR1 as SGHTS and CDR2 as YDEGEE.

The chain uses TRBV5-6 and TRBJ1-5; possible D gene TRBD1, 5 bases. Germline V CDR1 and CDR2: SGHDT, YYEEEE. This CDR3 is built from 14 residues. V lost 2 bases, J lost 3 bases, and 9 bases lay in between. For the CDR3, the DNA is TGTGCCAGCAGCTTCACAGGAGTCAATCAGCCCCAGCATTTT. The encoded protein is CASSFTGVNQPQHF.

This sequence joins TRBV15 and TRBJ2-1, with 11 bases matching TRBD2. Germline V gene lookup returns CDR1 LNHNV and CDR2 YYDKDF (reference sequence). Trimming at V came to 1 base and at J to 10 bases, leaving 6 bases not matched to a gene. CDR3 length: 15 amino acids. The DNA for the CDR3 is TGTGCCACCAGCAGAGGCGGGACTAGCGGTAGGGAGCAGTTCTTC. This encodes CATSRGGTSGREQFF.

The V call is TRBV27, the J call TRBJ2-1; TRBD2 matches 14 bases. CDR1 MNHEY and CDR2 SMNVEV come from the germline V gene (reference sequence). CDR3 size: 18 residues. J gave up 4 bases and V 4 bases, and 9 bases lay outside the gene matches. CDR3 residues: CASSSGLAGGGTYNEQFF. The DNA for the CDR3 is TGTGCCAGCAGTTCCGGACTAGCGGGAGGAGGGACTTACAATGAGCAGTTCTTC.

The sample holds a few counts of this clone. The chain is built from TRBV2 and TRBJ1-5, with TRBD1 as a possible D gene (5 bases). CDR1 is SNHLY, CDR2 FYNNEI, per germline. CDR3 length: 11 amino acids. V was trimmed by 8 bases and J by 7 bases, leaving 9 bases between them. CDR3 sequence: CASGGEQPQHF. CDR3 sequence (DNA): TGTGCCAGCGGAGGGGAACAGCCCCAGCATTTT.

The table lists this clone with a few counts. The rearrangement uses TRBV19 and TRBJ1-1; D is unresolved. This CDR3 comprises 18 residues. Trimming left V 2 bases short and J 0 bases short, with 19 bases between. Germline CDR1 reads LNHDA; CDR2 reads SQIVND (reference sequence). As DNA, the CDR3 is TGTGCCAGTAGTATACTTGGGTTGCCGGCTAGTCTGAACACTGAAGCTTTCTTT. Translated: CASSILGLPASLNTEAFF.

This clone showed up just once. The rearrangement links TRBV18 to TRBJ2-7; TRBD1 matches 7 bases. Germline values: CDR1 KGHSH, CDR2 LQKENI. V lost 6 bases to trimming and J lost 4 bases; unmatched junction nucleotides: 12. This CDR3 comprises 15 residues. The CDR3 nucleotides read TGTGCCAGCTCTCCCAGACAGGGTCTTCGTTACGAGCAGTACTTC. Encoded protein: CASSPRQGLRYEQYF.

V usage is TRBV4-1 and J usage is TRBJ1-2, with D unresolved. From germline, CDR1 is MGHRA and CDR2 YSYEKL. The CDR3 loop spans 14 amino acids. Trimming stripped 6 bases from V and 1 base from J, with 12 bases between. The CDR3 loop is CASRIAVLNYGYTF. The CDR3 DNA follows: TGCGCCAGCAGAATAGCGGTTCTTAACTATGGCTACACCTTC.

The rearrangement uses TRBV11-3 and TRBJ2-5, with TRBD1 identical over 10 bases. Trimming at V came to 5 bases and at J to 5 bases, leaving 5 bases not matched to a gene. Per germline, CDR1 SGHNT and CDR2 YENEEA. The CDR3 sequence is 14 residues long. The CDR3 sequence is CASSHGTGEETQYF. CDR3 sequence (DNA): TGTGCCAGCAGCCATGGGACAGGGGAGGAGACCCAGTACTTC.

V gene TRBV11-2 combines with J gene TRBJ2-5; no firm D call. The CDR3 is 13 amino acids. The germline V gene has CDR1 SGHAT and CDR2 FQNNGV. Trimming stripped 2 bases from V and 1 base from J, with 5 bases between. In DNA, the CDR3 is TGTGCCAGCAGCTTACAGATCCAAGAGACCCAGTACTTC. This gives the protein CASSLQIQETQYF.

The V and J genes are TRBV19 and TRBJ1-2; TRBD1 agrees at 9 bases. From germline, CDR1 is LNHDA and CDR2 SQIVND (reference sequence). This CDR3 region has 16 residues. V lost 0 bases and J lost 5; bases outside the gene matches: 7. The CDR3 region has the DNA TGTGCCAGTAGTATAGATGGGGCCGGGACAGGGTATGGCTACACCTTC. It translates to CASSIDGAGTGYGYTF.

This rearrangement joins TRBV7-2 to TRBJ1-5; tentative D call: TRBD1 (6 bases). Trimming shortened V by 5 bases and J by 5 bases, and 13 bases separated the two germline ends. The CDR3 is 14 residues long. The germline CDR1 and CDR2 sequences are SGHTA and FQGNSA. The CDR3 is CASSRRQDHQPQHF. For the CDR3, the DNA is TGTGCCAGCAGCAGACGACAGGACCATCAGCCCCAGCATTTT.

This rearrangement joins TRBV24-1 to TRBJ2-1; D perhaps matches TRBD2 (6 bases). V lost 6 bases and J 3 bases, leaving 14 bases between the germline ends. Germline values: CDR1 KGHDR, CDR2 SFDVKD. This CDR3 region has 15 residues. CDR3 coding DNA: TGTGCCACCAGTAAGCCCGGGACTCTCTACAATGAGCAGTTCTTC. Protein: CATSKPGTLYNEQFF.

In the case of this clone: Other DNA sequences from this sample encode an identical CDR3 as well. The CDR3 loop is CASSPGTTNNEQFF. The CDR3 DNA reads TGTGCCAGCAGTCCCGGGACTACAAACAATGAGCAGTTCTTC. The chain uses TRBV27 and TRBJ2-1; 7 nucleotides match TRBD2. Germline CDR1 and CDR2: MNHEY and SMNVEV (reference sequence). The CDR3 runs to 14 residues. V shed 5 bases and J 5 bases; nucleotides not matched to a gene: 6.

This clone was counted ten times or more. The V call is TRBV5-1, the J call TRBJ2-3; possible D gene TRBD1, 6 bases. The V and J ends lost 4 bases and 3 bases respectively, with 12 bases between them. Germline V gene lookup returns CDR1 SGHRS and CDR2 YFSETQ. The CDR3 totals 14 residues. CDR3: CASSKYRETDTQYF. The CDR3 coding sequence is TGCGCCAGCAGCAAGTACAGGGAAACAGATACGCAGTATTTT. Variable domain in full (rest from reference TRBV5-1 and TRBJ2-3): KAGVTQTPRYLIKTRGQQVTLSCSPISGHRSVSWYQQTPGQGLQFLFEYFSETQRNKGNFPGRFSGRQFSNSRSEMNVSTLELGDSALYLCASSKYRETDTQYFGPGTRLTVL.

In its sample, this clone was seen once. This sequence joins TRBV6-6 and TRBJ2-7, with a possible D match to TRBD1 (6 bases). The length of the CDR3 is 16 residues. Per the germline V gene, CDR1 is MNHNY and CDR2 is SVGAGI (reference sequence). The V end was cut by 2 bases, the J end by 4 bases, with 18 bases between. The CDR3 DNA reads TGTGCCAGCAGTTACCCCCAGGGGCCCACCCCATACGAGCAGTACTTC. This translates into CASSYPQGPTPYEQYF.

V usage is TRBV19 and J usage is TRBJ1-1; no reliable D call. The CDR3 sequence is 13 residues long. V was trimmed by 3 bases and J by 5 bases, leaving 10 bases between them. The germline gives CDR1 LNHDA, CDR2 SQIVND (reference sequence). The CDR3 loop reads CASSILGRTEAFF. In DNA, the CDR3 is TGTGCCAGTAGTATCCTGGGGAGAACTGAAGCTTTCTTT.

The chain combines TRBV12-5 with TRBJ1-5; D not certain. Per germline, CDR1 LGHNT and CDR2 FRNRAP. The V and J ends lost 2 bases and 3 bases respectively, with 14 bases between them. The CDR3 runs to 16 residues. The CDR3, as DNA: TGTGCTAGTGGTTTGAATACTGGGCCAATCAATCAGCCCCAGCATTTT. The encoded protein is CASGLNTGPINQPQHF.

The chain has TRBV3-1 (or the pseudogene TRBV3-2) and TRBJ1-2; D is possibly TRBD1 (6 bases). CDR1 and CDR2 from the germline V gene are LGHDT and YNNKEL (reference sequence). There are 11 residues in the CDR3. Trimming took off 4 bases at V and 8 bases at J, with 8 bases between the two ends. The CDR3 bases are TGTGCCAGCAGCCTCAGGGGCGGCTACACCTTC. It encodes CASSLRGGYTF.

The chain combines TRBV28 with TRBJ1-1; 7 nucleotides match TRBD1. With V trimmed by 4 bases and J by 5 bases, 4 bases remained unmatched. Germline V gene data show CDR1 as MDHEN and CDR2 as SYDVKM. The CDR3 is made up of 13 amino acids. CDR3 sequence reads: CASSYRGWTEAFF. The CDR3 DNA is TGTGCCAGCAGTTACAGGGGTTGGACTGAAGCTTTCTTT.